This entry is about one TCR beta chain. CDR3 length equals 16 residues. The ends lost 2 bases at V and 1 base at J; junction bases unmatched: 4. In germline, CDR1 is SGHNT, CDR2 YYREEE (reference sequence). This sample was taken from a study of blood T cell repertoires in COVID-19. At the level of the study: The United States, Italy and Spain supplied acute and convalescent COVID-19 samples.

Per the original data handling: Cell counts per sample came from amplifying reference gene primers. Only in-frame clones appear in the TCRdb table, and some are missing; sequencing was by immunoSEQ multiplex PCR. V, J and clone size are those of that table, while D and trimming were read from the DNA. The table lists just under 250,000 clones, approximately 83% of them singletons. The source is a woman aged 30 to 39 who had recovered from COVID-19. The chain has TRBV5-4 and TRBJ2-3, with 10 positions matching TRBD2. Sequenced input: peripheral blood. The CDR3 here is CASSFRGLAGTDTQYF. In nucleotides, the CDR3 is TGTGCCAGCAGCTTCCGCGGACTAGCGGGCACAGATACGCAGTATTTT.